The rows below give T cell receptor beta chains drawn from one sample of a study of shared T cell receptors in the human thymus. The table came from immunoSEQ multiplex PCR; TCRdb's copy has only in-frame clones and leaves some out. The sample shows 500,000 to 550,000 clones, around 78% of them seen only once. Separately, the same data were catalogued under a study of human thymus T cells.

Input material: thymocytes. Every receptor here comes from a boy less than two years old with a congenital heart defect. CDR3s include the opening cysteine and the closing phenylalanine or tryptophan. The D gene is left open where the match is weak. Expanded clones get a size class; other rows say once, few or many, or leave the size out.

>NA|few|TRBV4-1|TRBJ1-1
CASSQRGAPTEAFF
TGCGCCAGCAGCCAACGGGGGGCGCCTACTGAAGCTTTCTTT
>NA|NA|TRBV5-1|TRBJ2-1
CASSLEAASYNEQFF
TGCGCCAGCAGCTTGGAAGCGGCCTCCTACAATGAGCAGTTCTTC
>TRBD1|NA|TRBV28|TRBJ1-4
CASSRDRVREKLFF
TGTGCCAGCAGCCGGGACAGGGTTCGTGAAAAACTGTTTTTT
>TRBD1|NA|TRBV6-1|TRBJ2-6
CASSEVRGGQGARSGANVLTF
TGTGCCAGCAGTGAAGTAAGGGGGGGACAGGGGGCTCGCTCTGGGGCCAACGTCCTGACTTTC
>TRBD1|NA|TRBV6-5|TRBJ1-5
CASSQLQGGQPQHF
TGTGCCAGCAGCCAACTACAGGGGGGACAGCCCCAGCATTTT
>TRBD2|NA|TRBV4-3|TRBJ2-1
CASSPKVPFSGSGEQFF
TGCGCCAGCAGCCCCAAGGTCCCGTTTAGCGGGAGTGGTGAGCAGTTCTTC
>NA|NA|TRBV30|TRBJ2-6
CAWSGGDFHSGANVLTF
TGTGCCTGGAGTGGGGGGGACTTCCACTCTGGGGCCAACGTCCTGACTTTC
>NA|few|TRBV4-1|TRBJ2-6
CASSPPDRRDSEGGANVLTF
TGCGCCAGCAGCCCACCCGACCGCCGGGACTCCGAGGGGGGGGCCAACGTCCTGACTTTC
>NA|few|TRBV28|TRBJ2-3
CAVRPSVLATDTQYF
TGTGCCGTACGGCCTAGCGTTTTAGCCACAGATACGCAGTATTTT
>TRBD1|few|TRBV6-1|TRBJ1-1
CASIRSRGSEAFF
TGTGCCAGCATCCGGTCCAGGGGGTCTGAAGCTTTCTTT
>TRBD2|NA|TRBV6-5|TRBJ2-1
CASSYSPGGKNEQFF
TGTGCCAGCAGTTACTCCCCCGGGGGGAAGAATGAGCAGTTCTTC
>TRBD1|few|TRBV27|TRBJ2-2
CASSSKDREHTGELFF
TGTGCCAGCAGTTCAAAGGACAGGGAGCACACCGGGGAGCTGTTTTTT
>NA|NA|TRBV5-1|TRBJ2-7
CASSLGTYEQYF
TGCGCCAGCAGCCTCGGGACATACGAGCAGTACTTC
>NA|NA|TRBV23-1|TRBJ2-2
CASSPGQNTGELFF
TGCGCCAGCAGTCCCGGACAGAACACCGGGGAGCTGTTTTTT
>NA|once|TRBV18|TRBJ2-1
CASSLPEGENSYNEQFF
TGTGCCAGCTCACTCCCAGAAGGGGAAAACTCCTACAATGAGCAGTTCTTC
>NA|NA|TRBV27|TRBJ1-1
CASSPNRSSRNTEAFF
TGTGCCAGCAGTCCCAACAGGTCTTCCCGAAACACTGAAGCTTTCTTT
>NA|NA|TRBV4-1|TRBJ2-7
CASSQGPGFSYEQYF
TGCGCCAGCAGCCAAGGACCAGGGTTCTCCTACGAGCAGTACTTC
>NA|NA|TRBV6-1|TRBJ2-5
CASRTGATQKETQYF
TGTGCCAGCAGGACTGGGGCCACGCAAAAAGAGACCCAGTACTTC
>TRBD1|once|TRBV27|TRBJ2-1
CAREDAGQGFNEQFF
TGTGCCAGAGAAGACGCGGGACAGGGGTTTAATGAGCAGTTCTTC
>TRBD2|NA|TRBV9|TRBJ2-1
CASSVVPSGREINSYNEQFF
TGTGCCAGCAGCGTAGTCCCTAGCGGGAGGGAGATCAACTCCTACAATGAGCAGTTCTTC
>NA|NA|TRBV6-4|TRBJ2-7
CASRRGSPSYEQYF
TGTGCCAGCAGGCGGGGATCCCCCTCCTACGAGCAGTACTTC
>NA|NA|TRBV4-3|TRBJ2-1
CASSQGEGLFRSSVGEQFF
TGCGCCAGCAGCCAAGGCGAGGGACTCTTCCGGTCCAGCGTGGGGGAGCAGTTCTTC
>TRBD1|NA|TRBV5-1|TRBJ2-3
CASSSRTGASTDTQYF
TGCGCCAGCAGCTCGAGGACAGGGGCGAGCACAGATACGCAGTATTTT
>NA|NA|TRBV11-2|TRBJ2-3
CASSLDSPDTQYF
TGTGCCAGCAGCTTAGATTCTCCAGATACGCAGTATTTT
>NA|NA|TRBV29-1|TRBJ2-1
CSLQDSRNEQFF
TGCAGCTTACAGGACAGCCGCAATGAGCAGTTCTTC
>TRBD2|NA|TRBV30|TRBJ2-7
CAWKPGASGSYEQYF
TGTGCCTGGAAGCCGGGGGCTAGCGGGAGCTACGAGCAGTACTTC
>NA|once|TRBV7-6|TRBJ2-7
CASSLTQGGMEQYF
TGTGCCAGCAGCTTAACACAGGGGGGGATGGAGCAGTACTTC
>NA|few|TRBV2|TRBJ1-2
CASSEKPLYGYTF
TGTGCCAGCAGTGAAAAGCCACTCTATGGCTACACCTTC
>TRBD2|NA|TRBV14|TRBJ2-3
CASSQDPLAARTDTQYF
TGTGCCAGCAGCCAAGATCCCCTAGCGGCCCGCACAGATACGCAGTATTTT
>TRBD2|few|TRBV29-1|TRBJ2-3
CSVPTLRTSTREDTQYF
TGCAGCGTCCCCACCCTAAGGACTAGCACACGTGAGGATACGCAGTATTTT
>NA|NA|TRBV28|TRBJ2-1
CASSKYSALTCNEQFF
TGTGCCAGCAGTAAATACTCTGCCTTAACTTGCAATGAGCAGTTCTTC
>NA|NA|TRBV19|TRBJ1-3
CASSVQGAGNTIYF
TGTGCCAGTAGTGTCCAAGGGGCCGGAAACACCATATATTTT
>TRBD1|NA|TRBV28|TRBJ2-7
CASSPMAGTGGYEQYF
TGTGCCAGCAGTCCTATGGCCGGGACAGGGGGCTACGAGCAGTACTTC
>TRBD1|NA|TRBV5-1|TRBJ2-7
CASSAMTGGPYEQYF
TGCGCCAGCAGCGCGATGACAGGGGGGCCCTACGAGCAGTACTTC
>NA|once|TRBV4-3|TRBJ2-1
CASSQDKGGWGCSYNEQFF
TGCGCCAGCAGCCAAGATAAGGGAGGATGGGGGTGTTCCTACAATGAGCAGTTCTTC
>TRBD2|NA|TRBV7-2|TRBJ2-7
CASSLALAGEDYEQYF
TGTGCCAGCAGCTTAGCCCTAGCGGGAGAGGATTACGAGCAGTACTTC
>NA|NA|TRBV10-3|TRBJ1-1
CAISESTLSGAFF
TGTGCCATCAGTGAGTCGACTCTTTCGGGGGCTTTCTTT
>TRBD2|NA|TRBV10-2|TRBJ2-7
CASSEELAGGYEQYF
TGCGCCAGCAGTGAGGAACTAGCGGGAGGCTACGAGCAGTACTTC
>NA|NA|TRBV7-9|TRBJ1-1
CASSLVNTLHTEAFF
TGTGCCAGCAGCTTAGTCAACACCCTTCATACTGAAGCTTTCTTT
>TRBD1|NA|TRBV4-3|TRBJ1-1
CASSQDRGQGGTEAFF
TGCGCCAGCAGCCAAGATAGGGGACAGGGAGGAACTGAAGCTTTCTTT
>NA|NA|TRBV5-5|TRBJ2-7
CASSARLVGYEQYF
TGTGCCAGCAGCGCGAGACTAGTCGGCTACGAGCAGTACTTC
>NA|few|TRBV4-2|TRBJ2-3
CASSPRLASTDTQYF
TGTGCCAGCAGCCCTAGGTTGGCTAGCACAGATACGCAGTATTTT
>TRBD1|NA|TRBV18|TRBJ1-1
CASSLKDRVGTEAFF
TGTGCCAGCTCACTAAAGGACAGGGTAGGCACTGAAGCTTTCTTT
>TRBD2|NA|TRBV14|TRBJ2-3
CASSPSRLAGSRDTQYF
TGTGCCAGCAGCCCCTCCAGACTAGCGGGATCGCGAGATACGCAGTATTTT
>TRBD1|NA|TRBV28|TRBJ1-1
CASSRDRGNTEAFF
TGTGCCAGCAGCAGGGACAGGGGGAACACTGAAGCTTTCTTT
>NA|once|TRBV28|TRBJ1-6
CASSHHRDQDNSPLHF
TGTGCCAGCAGTCACCACAGGGATCAGGATAATTCACCCCTCCACTTT
>NA|NA|TRBV28|TRBJ2-7
CASSRSGTSYEQYF
TGTGCCAGCAGTCGCTCCGGGACAAGTTACGAGCAGTACTTC